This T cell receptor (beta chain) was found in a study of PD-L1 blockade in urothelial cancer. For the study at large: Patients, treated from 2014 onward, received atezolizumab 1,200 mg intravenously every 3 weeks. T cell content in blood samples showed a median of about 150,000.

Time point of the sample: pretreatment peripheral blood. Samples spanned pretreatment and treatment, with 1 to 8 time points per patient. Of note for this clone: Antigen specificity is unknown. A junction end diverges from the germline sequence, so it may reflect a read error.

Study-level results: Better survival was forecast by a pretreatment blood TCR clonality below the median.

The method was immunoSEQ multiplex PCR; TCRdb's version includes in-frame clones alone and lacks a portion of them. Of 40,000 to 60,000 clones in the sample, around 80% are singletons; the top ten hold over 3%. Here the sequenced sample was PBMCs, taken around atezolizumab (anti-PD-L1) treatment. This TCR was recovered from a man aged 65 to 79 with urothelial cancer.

CDR3 loop: CASSSSYITNGKLFF. CDR3 nucleotides: TGTGCCAGCAGCTCCTCCTATATCACGAATGGAAAACTGTTTTTT. This sequence joins TRBV7-2 and TRBJ1-4; D is undetermined. Germline CDR1 and CDR2: SGHTA and FQGNSA. The CDR3 has 15 residues. The full variable domain, its missing parts supplied by reference TRBV7-2 and TRBJ1-4, is GAGVSQSPSNKVTEKGKDVELRCDPISGHTALYWYRQSLGQGLEFLIYFQGNSAPDKSGLPSDRFSAERTGGSVSTLTIQRTQQEDSAVYLCASSSSYITNGKLFFGSGTQLSVL.